These T cell receptor beta chains were read from a single sample in a study of radiation and T cells in renal cell carcinoma. Sequencing was performed with immunoSEQ multiplex PCR; in TCRdb, only in-frame clones are kept and a portion is missing. This sample has roughly 80,000 clones; 70% to 90% occur once, and the top ten carry about 22%. This specimen consisted of blood, obtained from a patient whose treatment included radiotherapy and nephrectomy. These receptors were obtained from a woman aged 45-65 years with renal cell carcinoma. Each CDR3 is given with its conserved first and last residue. Fields, in order: D gene, J gene, clone size, V gene, CDR3 protein, CDR3 DNA. A D gene is named only where the DNA matches it firmly. Clone size, where shown, is once, few, many, or a class for clones that have expanded.

>-|TRBJ1-2|-|TRBV5-4
CASSLAPGSDNGYTF
TGTGCCAGCAGCTTGGCTCCAGGGTCGGATAACGGCTACACCTTC
>TRBD2|TRBJ2-3|-|TRBV13
CASSGRSHKAGEETDTQYF
TGTGCCAGCAGCGGCCGGTCCCATAAAGCGGGAGAGGAAACAGATACGCAGTATTTT
>TRBD1|TRBJ1-2|-|TRBV5-1
CASSPHRQGGGYTF
TGCGCCAGCAGCCCCCACCGACAGGGAGGTGGCTACACCTTC
>TRBD1|TRBJ1-5|-|TRBV7-8
CASSWAQGGQPQHF
TGTGCCAGCAGTTGGGCACAGGGGGGACAGCCCCAGCATTTT
>TRBD1|TRBJ2-5|once|TRBV29-1
CSVVGQGAETQYF
TGCAGCGTTGTGGGACAGGGGGCAGAGACCCAGTACTTC
>TRBD1|TRBJ2-4|-|TRBV27
CASSLSPSGGENIQYF
TGTGCCAGCAGTTTATCCCCATCAGGGGGCGAAAACATTCAGTACTTC
>-|TRBJ1-1|once|TRBV2
CASSSFGQKGEAFF
TGTGCCAGCAGTTCCTTCGGGCAGAAAGGTGAAGCTTTCTTT
>-|TRBJ1-6|few|TRBV5-5
CASSLRTYSVSPLHF
TGTGCCAGCAGCTTGCGGACCTATTCGGTCTCACCCCTCCACTTT
>TRBD2|TRBJ2-7|-|TRBV6-5
CASRGAGGPYEQYF
TGTGCCAGCAGAGGGGCGGGAGGGCCCTACGAGCAGTACTTC
>-|TRBJ1-5|once|TRBV5-1
CASSSRGALGQPQHF
TGCGCCAGCAGCTCCAGGGGCGCTCTCGGGCAGCCCCAGCATTTT
>-|TRBJ1-1|few|TRBV15
CATSRGGANTEAFF
TGTGCCACCAGCCGGGGGGGAGCGAACACTGAAGCTTTCTTT
>-|TRBJ2-7|-|TRBV27
CASSSSGGEQYF
TGTGCCAGCAGTAGCAGTGGGGGCGAGCAGTACTTC
>-|TRBJ2-5|-|TRBV25-1
CASRQSGIGLETQYF
TGTGCCAGCAGGCAGTCAGGGATCGGTTTGGAGACCCAGTACTTC
>-|TRBJ2-7|few|TRBV6-5
CASSPQGRTIHEQYF
TGTGCCAGCAGCCCTCAGGGGCGAACTATCCACGAGCAGTACTTC
>-|TRBJ2-2|once|TRBV7-9
CASSLMSGADNTGELFF
TGTGCCAGCAGCTTAATGTCCGGGGCGGACAACACCGGGGAGCTGTTTTTT
>-|TRBJ1-1|once|TRBV9
CASSLDRNTEAFF
TGTGCCAGCAGCCTAGACAGGAACACTGAAGCTTTCTTT
>-|TRBJ2-7|-|TRBV2
CASTPDRSSYEQYF
TGTGCCAGCACCCCGGACAGAAGCTCCTACGAGCAGTACTTC
>TRBD1|TRBJ1-1|-|TRBV7-8
CASSLAGTGVNTEAFF
TGTGCCAGCAGCTTAGCAGGGACAGGGGTCAACACTGAAGCTTTCTTT
>TRBD1|TRBJ2-6|-|TRBV15
CATNGQVSSGANVLTF
TGTGCCACCAACGGACAGGTATCTTCGGGGGCCAACGTCCTGACTTTC
>TRBD1|TRBJ1-5|-|TRBV28
CASNLGAGGRPQHF
TGTGCCAGCAACCTCGGGGCAGGGGGCAGGCCCCAGCATTTT
>-|TRBJ2-5|-|TRBV28
CASSFRTTQETQYF
TGTGCCAGCAGTTTTCGGACTACCCAAGAGACCCAGTACTTC
>-|TRBJ1-1|-|TRBV18
CASSPRFRVGPEAFF
TGTGCCAGCTCACCAAGGTTTAGAGTGGGTCCTGAAGCTTTCTTT
>TRBD2|TRBJ2-5|-|TRBV4-2
CASTSSGRGEETQYF
TGTGCCAGCACCTCTAGTGGGAGGGGAGAAGAGACCCAGTACTTC
>TRBD2|TRBJ2-7|-|TRBV5-6
CASSLSGSSYEQYF
TGTGCCAGCAGCTTAAGCGGGAGCTCCTACGAGCAGTACTTC
>TRBD1|TRBJ2-5|-|TRBV6-1
CASSGDRGRPTQYF
TGTGCCAGCAGTGGAGACAGGGGGCGGCCGACCCAGTACTTC
>-|TRBJ1-6|-|TRBV5-1
CASSPRQPGSPLHF
TGCGCCAGCAGCCCGCGACAGCCTGGATCACCCCTCCACTTT
>TRBD1|TRBJ2-7|once|TRBV20-1
CTAGGHEQYF
TGCACAGCAGGGGGCCACGAGCAGTACTTC
>-|TRBJ2-3|-|TRBV5-1
CASSGGGIGKYF
TGCGCCAGCAGCGGAGGGGGGATTGGGAAGTATTTT
>-|TRBJ2-2|-|TRBV5-1
CASTRDWNTGELFF
TGCGCCAGCACGAGGGATTGGAACACCGGGGAGCTGTTTTTT
>-|TRBJ1-1|few|TRBV7-8
CASSYDSNTEAFF
TGTGCCAGCAGCTACGACAGCAACACTGAAGCTTTCTTT